The clone carrying this TCR beta chain was observed once. Each CDR3 protein is one row after TCRdb ran MiXCR on the 5' RACE reads. The table lists approximately 290,000 distinct CDR3 sequences, more than 20% of them singletons. The CDR3 totals 16 residues. V dropped 7 bases and J dropped 0 bases, with 16 bases sitting between them. This specimen comes from a study of CD8 T cells in ankylosing spondylitis. Input material: blood, either unsorted or a sorted T cell fraction (not recorded which). This TCR was recovered from a female donor with ankylosing spondylitis or in good health (not recorded which). The chain couples TRBV12-3 or TRBV12-4 to TRBJ2-1; TRBD2 might be the D (5 bases). The CDR3 protein is CASTNGRGRSYNEQFF. CDR3 nucleotides: TGTGCCAGCACCAACGGCCGCGGGCGCTCCTACAATGAGCAGTTCTTC.